This entry describes one T cell receptor beta chain. Other DNA sequences in this specimen translate into the identical CDR3. This sample was included in a study of control samples from healthy donors and cancer patients. CDR1 SQVTM and CDR2 ANQGSEA come from the germline V gene. This CDR3 has 10 amino acids. Trimming removed 3 bases from V and 4 bases from J, with 3 bases in between. Some clones are missing from TCRdb's copy, which holds only in-frame ones; the method was immunoSEQ multiplex PCR. The profile shows 120,000 or so clones, 88% of them singletons. Sequenced input: PBMCs. This rearrangement joins TRBV29-1 to TRBJ1-2; no reliable D call. This TCR derives from an older woman with lung cancer. The CDR3 here is CSVDSYGYTF. The CDR3 nucleotides are TGCAGCGTTGACAGCTATGGCTACACCTTC. Drawing the rest from reference TRBV29-1 and TRBJ1-2, the complete variable domain is SAVISQKPSRDICQRGTSLTIQCQVDSQVTMMFWYRQQPGQSLTLIATANQGSEATYESGFVIDKFPISRPNLTFSTLTVSNMSPEDSSIYLCSVDSYGYTFGSGTRLTVV.